This T cell receptor beta chain was captured by sequencing in a study of blood T cell repertoires in COVID-19. Study summary: Nucleic acid was either cDNA or gDNA, and it came from T cells, B-cell-depleted T cells, or PBMCs.

V lost 5 bases and J lost 2, with 7 bases in between. Germline assignment: CDR1 SNHLY and CDR2 FYNNEI. The CDR3 extends over 13 amino acids. Sequenced by immunoSEQ multiplex PCR; TCRdb stores in-frame clones only, minus some. The sample lists more than 150,000 clones, approximately 80% occurring once. The origin of this receptor is a human donor in a cohort sampled during active COVID-19. V gene TRBV2 combines with J gene TRBJ1-3; D gene ambiguous. Sequencing was carried out using peripheral blood. CDR3 bases: TGTGCCAGCAGTCTTGAGACTGGAAACACCATATATTTT. This encodes CASSLETGNTIYF. Based on the CDR3 plus reference TRBV2 and TRBJ1-3, the full variable domain is EPEVTQTPSHQVTQMGQEVILRCVPISNHLYFYWYRQILGQKVEFLVSFYNNEISEKSEIFDDQFSVERPDGSNFTLKIRSTKLEDSAMYFCASSLETGNTIYFGEGSWLTVV.